This T cell receptor (beta chain) was sequenced during a study of blood T cell repertoires in COVID-19. V shed 4 bases, J shed 6 bases, and the junction held 7 bases outside the gene matches. CDR3 length: 15 residues. The germline CDR1 and CDR2 sequences are MGHRA and YSYEKL. The authors' processing: Estimates of nucleated cell counts were drawn from the amplification of reference gene primers. Here immunoSEQ multiplex PCR was the method, and the copy in TCRdb shows in-frame clones only, minus some. The V and J calls and clone size are taken from that table; D and trimming were inferred from the DNA. The data contain hundreds of thousands of clones, roughly nine tenths of them singletons.

The gene calls are TRBV4-1 and TRBJ2-3; 10 bases are shared with TRBD2. Sample: PBMCs or T cells enriched from blood (not recorded which). This TCR was recovered from a woman between 45 and 65 years old in a cohort exposed to, infected with or recovered from COVID-19 (not recorded which). CDR3 in amino acids: CASSLRLAGIDTQYF. The CDR3 DNA is TGCGCCAGCAGCCTCCGACTAGCGGGCATTGATACGCAGTATTTT.